The rows below give T cell receptor beta chains drawn from one sample of a study of cytomegalovirus exposure and HLA in healthy donors. Measured with immunoSEQ multiplex PCR; TCRdb has only the in-frame clones, and not every one. The sample contains more than 85,000 clones, 60% to 80% of which appear only once. Material for sequencing was PBMCs. The receptors shown here come from a young man in good health and CMV-seronegative. CDR3s include the opening cysteine and the closing phenylalanine or tryptophan. D genes are given only for firm matches. The size field is filled for only some rows; it gives once, few, many or a size class.

>TRBJ2-5|TRBV14|TRBD1|NA
CASSPWGTGGSETQYF
TGTGCCAGCAGCCCCTGGGGGACAGGGGGATCAGAGACCCAGTACTTC
>TRBJ1-1|TRBV5-4|TRBD1|NA
CASSPGTEKAFF
TGTGCCAGCAGCCCAGGGACAGAGAAAGCTTTCTTT
>TRBJ2-1|TRBV5-1|TRBD2|few
CASSLFVAGGPVEQFF
TGCGCCAGCAGCTTGTTTGTGGCGGGAGGGCCTGTTGAGCAGTTCTTC
>TRBJ2-7|TRBV6-6|TRBD2|NA
CASSDVASGSNEQYF
TGTGCCAGCAGTGATGTAGCTAGCGGGAGCAACGAGCAGTACTTC
>TRBJ2-4|TRBV27|NA|few
CASSLTQRAKNIQYF
TGTGCCAGCAGTTTAACACAGAGAGCCAAAAACATTCAGTACTTC
>TRBJ2-2|TRBV7-9|TRBD2|NA
CASSSRLAGGPRDTGELFF
TGTGCCAGCAGCTCCCGACTAGCGGGAGGTCCTCGGGACACCGGGGAGCTGTTTTTT
>TRBJ2-1|TRBV4-2|NA|NA
CASSLIGSRDNEQFF
TGTGCCAGCAGCCTAATCGGGAGTAGGGACAATGAGCAGTTCTTC
>TRBJ2-1|TRBV30|NA|NA
CAWLPPSISYNEQFF
TGTGCCTGGCTTCCTCCTAGCATCTCCTACAATGAGCAGTTCTTC
>TRBJ2-2|TRBV7-3|TRBD2|NA
CASSLNSGALTGELFF
TGTGCCAGCAGCTTAAACAGCGGGGCCCTCACCGGGGAGCTGTTTTTT
>TRBJ2-1|TRBV6-1|NA|once
CASIRQDGLYNEQFF
TGTGCCAGCATAAGACAGGACGGATTATACAATGAGCAGTTCTTC
>TRBJ2-3|TRBV9|NA|few
CASSDTTTDTQYF
TGTGCCAGCAGCGACACTACCACAGATACGCAGTATTTT
>TRBJ2-1|TRBV4-3|TRBD1|once
CASSQERGPFFEQFF
TGCGCCAGCAGCCAAGAGAGGGGGCCCTTTTTTGAGCAGTTCTTC
>TRBJ1-3|TRBV30|TRBD1|NA
CAWSMGLIQPQTRDRGFSGNTIYF
TGTGCCTGGAGTATGGGGTTGATCCAACCCCAAACCAGGGACAGGGGTTTCTCTGGAAACACCATATATTTT
>TRBJ2-5|TRBV5-6|TRBD1|NA
CASSLRDREFYGETQYF
TGTGCCAGCAGCTTACGGGACAGGGAGTTCTACGGGGAGACCCAGTACTTC
>TRBJ1-3|TRBV30|NA|NA
CAWSRGPGGNTIYF
TGTGCCTGGAGTAGGGGTCCTGGGGGGAACACCATATATTTT
>TRBJ2-3|TRBV5-1|NA|NA
CASSLGGTARTDTQYF
TGCGCCAGCAGTTTGGGAGGGACAGCGCGCACAGATACGCAGTATTTT
>TRBJ1-5|TRBV30|NA|NA
CAWNGGTGQPQHF
TGTGCCTGGAACGGCGGGACGGGCCAGCCCCAGCATTTT
>TRBJ1-1|TRBV6-6|NA|NA
CASSLTVSTEAFF
TGTGCCAGCAGTCTAACCGTGAGCACTGAAGCTTTCTTT
>TRBJ2-2|TRBV7-8|TRBD2|NA
CASSSGTSIAGELFF
TGTGCCAGCAGTTCCGGGACTAGCATCGCCGGGGAGCTGTTTTTT
>TRBJ2-1|TRBV5-1|NA|NA
CASSSFERRVF
TGCGCCAGCAGCTCCTTTGAGAGGCGGGTCTTC
>TRBJ2-3|TRBV19|NA|NA
CASSPRADTDTQYF
TGTGCCAGTAGCCCGAGGGCGGACACAGATACGCAGTATTTT
>TRBJ2-1|TRBV12-5|TRBD2|few
CASGLVHATAPTGTSGYNEQFF
TGTGCTAGTGGTTTGGTACATGCGACAGCACCTACCGGGACTAGCGGATACAATGAGCAGTTCTTC
>TRBJ2-1|TRBV5-6|TRBD1|NA
CASSLDRESSYNEQFF
TGTGCCAGCAGCCTCGACAGGGAGTCCTCCTACAATGAGCAGTTCTTC
>TRBJ2-1|TRBV5-1|TRBD2|few
CASSPGTSDFNEQFF
TGCGCCAGCAGCCCCGGGACTAGCGACTTCAATGAGCAGTTCTTC
>TRBJ1-2|TRBV4-3|TRBD1|NA
CASSQGAGGDYGYTF
TGCGCCAGCAGCCAAGGTGCAGGGGGCGACTATGGCTACACCTTC
>TRBJ2-7|TRBV29-1|TRBD1|NA
CSVEAYGQDSYEQYF
TGCAGCGTTGAAGCCTACGGACAGGACTCCTACGAGCAGTACTTC
>TRBJ1-5|TRBV30|NA|NA
CAWKARSGNQPQHF
TGTGCCTGGAAGGCTAGGTCCGGCAATCAGCCCCAGCATTTT
>TRBJ2-2|TRBV9|NA|NA
CASSVRATYTGELFF
TGTGCCAGCAGCGTACGCGCTACCTACACCGGGGAGCTGTTTTTT
>TRBJ2-1|TRBV11-3|TRBD2|NA
CASSRTSGRSYNEQFF
TGTGCCAGCAGCCGGACTAGCGGGAGATCCTACAATGAGCAGTTCTTC
>TRBJ1-2|TRBV18|NA|NA
CASSPLGTDTNYGYTF
TGTGCCAGCTCACCCCTAGGGACTGATACTAACTATGGCTACACCTTC
>TRBJ1-1|TRBV6-6|NA|NA
CASRTGGNTEAFF
TGTGCCAGCAGAACCGGCGGGAACACTGAAGCTTTCTTT